This is a list of T cell receptor beta chains from one sample in a study of blood T cell repertoires in COVID-19. Method: immunoSEQ multiplex PCR; TCRdb's copy keeps in-frame clones and lacks some. The data hold 100,000 to 150,000 clones, with roughly 86% observed a single time. Source material: peripheral blood. The receptors were sampled from a woman aged 70 to 79 with COVID-19, enrolled during active disease. Each CDR3 is given with its conserved first and last residue. Each record gives: clone size, D gene, V gene, J gene, CDR3 DNA, CDR3 protein. A D gene is named only where the DNA matches it firmly. Expanded clones get a size class; other rows say once, few or many, or leave the size out.

.	TRBD2	TRBV6-2/TRBV6-3	TRBJ2-1	TGTGCCAGCAGTGATGCTAGCGGGCGGTACAATGAGCAGTTCTTC	CASSDASGRYNEQFF
.	TRBD1	TRBV28	TRBJ1-2	TGTGCCAGCACGGAGACAGGGGTTTATGGCTACACCTTC	CASTETGVYGYTF
.	.	TRBV30	TRBJ2-6	TGTGCCTGCCCTCGCGGAATGCAATCTGGGGCCAACGTCCTGACTTTC	CACPRGMQSGANVLTF
.	.	TRBV11-2	TRBJ1-2	TGTGCCAGCAGCTCGCGTTTGGTTGGTGGCTACACCTTC	CASSSRLVGGYTF
.	TRBD1	TRBV10-1	TRBJ1-1	TGCGCCAGCAGTGACCCAGGGACAGTCGAGTGCTCCATGAACACTGAAGCTTTCTTT	CASSDPGTVECSMNTEAFF
.	.	TRBV29-1	TRBJ2-3	TGCAGCGTTGAAGGAGGCAGGGGATTCAGCACAGATACGCAGTATTTT	CSVEGGRGFSTDTQYF
.	TRBD1	TRBV19	TRBJ2-7	TGTGCCAGCAGACAGGGGTCAGGGTCCGAGCAGTACTTC	CASRQGSGSEQYF
once	.	TRBV2	TRBJ2-7	TGTGCCACTTCATCTTTCCGGAGCTCCTACGAGCAGTACTTC	CATSSFRSSYEQYF
.	.	TRBV29-1	TRBJ1-5	TGCAGCGTTGGCCCGGGGAGCAATCAGCCCCAGCATTTT	CSVGPGSNQPQHF
once	TRBD1	TRBV3-1/TRBV3-2	TRBJ1-3	TGTGCCAGCAGCGGGACAGCTGGAAACACCATATATTTT	CASSGTAGNTIYF
.	TRBD1	TRBV2	TRBJ1-5	TGTGCCAGCAGTTATAGACAGGGCGGTAGCAATCAGCCCCAGCATTTT	CASSYRQGGSNQPQHF
.	.	TRBV6-5	TRBJ2-7	TGTGCCAGCAGAGCCCTGGGTGGGGGGGCTAACGAGCAGTACTTC	CASRALGGGANEQYF
.	TRBD1	TRBV6-4	TRBJ1-1	TGTGCCAGCAGTGACTCAGACAGGGACACTGAAGCTTTCTTT	CASSDSDRDTEAFF
.	.	TRBV2	TRBJ2-6	TGTGCCAGCAGAAGGACAGTCTGGGCTGGGGCCAACGTCCTGACTTTC	CASRRTVWAGANVLTF
few	.	TRBV25-1	TRBJ2-7	TGTGCCAGCAGCTCCGCCTGGCGGGGCGGTACCGAGCAGTACTTC	CASSSAWRGGTEQYF
.	TRBD1	TRBV28	TRBJ1-5	TGTGCCAGCAGTAGACGGACAGGGTCCCATCAGCCCCAGCATTTT	CASSRRTGSHQPQHF
.	TRBD1	TRBV2	TRBJ1-5	TGTGCCAGCAGTCCCACAGGGGGCAATCAGCCCCAGCATTTT	CASSPTGGNQPQHF
.	.	TRBV5-4	TRBJ1-4	TGTGCCAGCAGTTCGAACCGGGACGGGGGTAATGAAAAACTGTTTTTT	CASSSNRDGGNEKLFF
.	TRBD1	TRBV5-1	TRBJ1-2	TGCGCCAGCAGCCCCACCCTCGGGACAGGACAAAACTACACCTTC	CASSPTLGTGQNYTF
.	TRBD1	TRBV28	TRBJ1-5	TGTGCCAGCAGTTTCGGACAGGGTTTCAAATGGGGCAATCAGCCCCAGCATTTT	CASSFGQGFKWGNQPQHF
.	TRBD2	TRBV27	TRBJ2-3	TGTGCCAGCAGTGCCCTAGCGGGGTCGACAGATACGCAGTATTTT	CASSALAGSTDTQYF
.	TRBD1	TRBV9	TRBJ1-6	TGTGCCAGCAGCATCGGGACAGGGGGCAAAAATTCACCCCTCCACTTT	CASSIGTGGKNSPLHF
.	TRBD1	TRBV18	TRBJ2-1	TGTGCCAGCTCATGGGACAGATTGGATGAGCAGTTCTTC	CASSWDRLDEQFF
.	.	TRBV20-1	TRBJ2-1	TGCAGTGCTAGTAGGGCGGGATTTCGCAATGAGCAGTTCTTC	CSASRAGFRNEQFF
.	TRBD1	TRBV29-1	TRBJ1-5	TGCAGCGTTGAAGATCGGGCAGGGGGTTCTCGCAGCAATCAGCCCCAGCATTTT	CSVEDRAGGSRSNQPQHF
.	TRBD2	TRBV4-2	TRBJ2-3	TGTGCCAGCAGCCAAATGACTAGCGGGGGGGCAGGAGATACGCAGTATTTT	CASSQMTSGGAGDTQYF
.	.	TRBV3-1/TRBV3-2	TRBJ2-7	TGTGCCAGCAGCGAATACAGGGATGGGGACTACGAGCAGTACTTC	CASSEYRDGDYEQYF
.	TRBD1	TRBV7-9	TRBJ2-2	TGTGCCAGCAGCTTAAGGGACAGGGGCACCGGGGAGCTGTTTTTT	CASSLRDRGTGELFF
.	TRBD1	TRBV7-9	TRBJ1-5	TGTGCCAGCAGCAACGGACAGGCCAATCAGCCCCAGCATTTT	CASSNGQANQPQHF
few	.	TRBV7-2	TRBJ1-2	TGTGCCAGCAGCTCCGCCGGGGTCTATGGCTACACCTTC	CASSSAGVYGYTF
.	.	TRBV19	TRBJ1-6	TGTGCCAGTAGTATTGGGGGACTGCAGGATTCACCCCTCCACTTT	CASSIGGLQDSPLHF
.	.	TRBV14	TRBJ2-1	TGTGCCAGCAGCCAAGATTTCAGGGTACGTGAGCAGTTCTTC	CASSQDFRVREQFF
.	.	TRBV11-3	TRBJ1-1	TGTGCCAGCAGCCCACGACCAGGGGCTGAAGCTTTCTTT	CASSPRPGAEAFF
.	.	TRBV4-2	TRBJ1-2	TGTGCCAGCAGCCAGGTTCAGGGGTCAAACTATGGCTACACCTTC	CASSQVQGSNYGYTF
.	TRBD2	TRBV7-2	TRBJ2-7	TGTGCCAGCAGTCCCGGGACTACCAACGACGAGCAGTACTTC	CASSPGTTNDEQYF
.	TRBD1	TRBV2	TRBJ1-5	TGTGCCAGCAGTAAGGGACAGCTGAATCAGCCCCAGCATTTT	CASSKGQLNQPQHF
.	.	TRBV11-3	TRBJ2-2	TGTGCCAGCAGCTTAGATCGCGTAGGGGGTGCGAACACCGGGGAGCTGTTTTTT	CASSLDRVGGANTGELFF
.	TRBD2	TRBV28	TRBJ2-3	TGTGCCAGCAGTTCCGCGGGGGGGCGCACAGATACGCAGTATTTT	CASSSAGGRTDTQYF
.	TRBD2	TRBV5-1	TRBJ2-2	TGCGCCAGCAGCTCAGACGGGGGACTAAACACCGGGGAGCTGTTTTTT	CASSSDGGLNTGELFF
.	TRBD1	TRBV7-2	TRBJ2-7	TGTGCCAGCAGCCCCTGGGACAGGGTCGAGCAGTACTTC	CASSPWDRVEQYF
.	TRBD1	TRBV7-2	TRBJ2-1	TGTGCCAGCACGGGACAGGGAAGCTTCAATGAGCAGTTCTTC	CASTGQGSFNEQFF
.	TRBD1	TRBV11-3	TRBJ2-1	TGTGCCAGCAGCAGAAACAGGGGTGCCGATGAGCAGTTCTTC	CASSRNRGADEQFF
.	TRBD2	TRBV2	TRBJ2-1	TGTGCCAGCAGTGAGTCTAGCGGACTTTACAATGAGCAGTTCTTC	CASSESSGLYNEQFF
.	.	TRBV5-1	TRBJ2-7	TGCGCCAGCAGCTCGGCCTACGAGCAGTACTTC	CASSSAYEQYF
.	TRBD1	TRBV5-8	TRBJ2-7	TGTGCCAGCAGCTCGGGACAGGTTCCCTACGAGCAGTACTTC	CASSSGQVPYEQYF
.	.	TRBV9	TRBJ2-1	TGTGCCAGCAGCGTAGGACTAGGCTCCTACAATGAGCAGTTCTTC	CASSVGLGSYNEQFF
.	TRBD1	TRBV2	TRBJ2-5	TGTGCCAGCAGGGGCCCGACCGGGACAGGTTTGCCGACCCAGTACTTC	CASRGPTGTGLPTQYF
.	.	TRBV19	TRBJ1-1	TGTGCCAGTAGTATCCGAGGGAACACTGAAGCTTTCTTT	CASSIRGNTEAFF
.	.	TRBV29-1	TRBJ2-1	TGCAGCGTTGGTACCCTGGGGGGGCGGTATTACAATGAGCAGTTCTTC	CSVGTLGGRYYNEQFF
once	TRBD2	TRBV18	TRBJ2-1	TGTGCCAGCTCACCGTGGACTAGCGGGAACAATGAGCAGTTCTTC	CASSPWTSGNNEQFF
.	TRBD1	TRBV5-1	TRBJ2-1	TGCGCCAGCAGCCCCCCGTCGCGGACAGGGGCCAGCTCCTACAATGAGCAGTTCTTC	CASSPPSRTGASSYNEQFF
.	TRBD1	TRBV3-1/TRBV3-2	TRBJ1-6	TGTGCCAGCAGAATAGGGACAGCCTACTATAATTCACCCCTCCACTTT	CASRIGTAYYNSPLHF
.	TRBD2	TRBV5-1	TRBJ2-5	TGCGCCAGCAGCTTGGCCGGGGTAACTAGCGGGGGGCAAGAGACCCAGTACTTC	CASSLAGVTSGGQETQYF
.	.	TRBV5-1	TRBJ2-7	TGCGCCAGCAGCTGGGGGGACAGTAGCTCCTACGAGCAGTACTTC	CASSWGDSSSYEQYF
.	TRBD2	TRBV10-3	TRBJ2-3	TGTGCCATCAGACCCCGGGGGGGCCTGGATACGCAGTATTTT	CAIRPRGGLDTQYF